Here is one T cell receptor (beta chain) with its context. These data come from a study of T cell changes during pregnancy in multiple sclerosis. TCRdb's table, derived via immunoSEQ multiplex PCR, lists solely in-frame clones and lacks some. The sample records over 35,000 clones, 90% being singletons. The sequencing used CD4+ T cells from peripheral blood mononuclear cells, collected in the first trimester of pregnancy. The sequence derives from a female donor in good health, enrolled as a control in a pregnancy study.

The CDR3 is CSVSQGFLYEQYF. The CDR3 DNA reads as TGCAGCGTTTCACAGGGGTTCCTCTACGAGCAGTACTTC. The rearrangement uses TRBV29-1 and TRBJ2-7, with 7 bases matching TRBD1. V trimming: 5 bases; J trimming: 3 bases; junction bases outside the gene matches: 7. The CDR3 has 13 residues. CDR1 SQVTM and CDR2 ANQGSEA come from the germline V gene.